These 15 T cell receptor beta chains originate from one sample sequenced in a study of cytomegalovirus exposure and HLA in healthy donors. The PCR contained 60 Vbeta and 13 Jbeta primers. The repertoire was sequenced with immunoSEQ multiplex PCR; TCRdb's copy has only in-frame clones and lacks some. The table records over 100,000 clones, roughly 69% of them present only once. Sequenced: PBMCs. The receptors originated from a woman under 40 in good health and CMV-seronegative.

The rearrangement joins TRBV4-1 to TRBJ2-5, with TRBD2 matching over 13 bases. V was clipped by 1 base and J by 5 bases; unmatched bases: 4. The length of the CDR3 is 16 residues. Germline lookup yields CDR1 MGHRA and CDR2 YSYEKL. The CDR3 region is CASSQGTSGSGETQYF. CDR3 bases: TGCGCCAGCAGCCAAGGGACTAGCGGGAGCGGGGAGACCCAGTACTTC.

This clone has just a few counts. The chain links TRBV6-6 to TRBJ1-4; D gene ambiguous. Trimming took off 0 bases at V and 5 bases at J, with 10 bases between the two ends. The CDR3 is 15 amino acids. From germline, CDR1 is MNHNY and CDR2 SVGAGI (reference sequence). This chain's CDR3 is CASSYSLRGNEKLFF. The DNA of the CDR3 is TGTGCCAGCAGTTACTCTCTTCGCGGGAATGAAAAACTGTTTTTT.

This chain links TRBV15 with TRBJ1-5; no clear D gene. CDR1 and CDR2 (germline): LNHNV, YYDKDF (reference sequence). CDR3 length: 16 residues. Trimming removed 0 bases at V and 10 bases at J, with 19 bases between. CDR3 sequence (DNA): TGTGCCACCAGCAGAGATCTTAAATCCGGACTTGTCCCCCAGCATTTT. This translates into CATSRDLKSGLVPQHF. The variable domain in full, completed from reference TRBV15 and TRBJ1-5, reads DAMVIQNPRYQVTQFGKPVTLSCSQTLNHNVMYWYQQKSSQAPKLLFHYYDKDFNNEADTPDNFQSRRPNTSFCFLDIRSPGLGDTAMYLCATSRDLKSGLVPQHFGDGTRLSIL.

The rearrangement uses TRBV5-1 and TRBJ2-7; 11 nucleotides align to TRBD2. The CDR3 is 17 residues long. The germline CDR1 and CDR2 sequences are SGHRS and YFSETQ. V lost 1 base to trimming and J lost 5 bases; unmatched junction nucleotides: 11. In nucleotides, the CDR3 is TGCGCCAGCAGCTTGTCCTTAGCGGGAGGGTTTTCGGACGAGCAGTACTTC. Translating it yields CASSLSLAGGFSDEQYF. Using reference TRBV5-1 and TRBJ2-7 for the parts outside the CDR3, the full variable domain is KAGVTQTPRYLIKTRGQQVTLSCSPISGHRSVSWYQQTPGQGLQFLFEYFSETQRNKGNFPGRFSGRQFSNSRSEMNVSTLELGDSALYLCASSLSLAGGFSDEQYFGPGTRLTVT.

The gene calls are TRBV28 and TRBJ2-1; 9 bases align to TRBD1. After removal of 4 bases from V and 1 base from J, the junction contained 2 bases not matched to a gene. The germline CDR1 and CDR2 sequences are MDHEN and SYDVKM. The CDR3 is 15 residues long. The CDR3 loop is CASSSGQGSYNEQFF. The DNA of the CDR3 is TGTGCCAGCAGTTCGGGACAGGGATCCTACAATGAGCAGTTCTTC.

The chain combines TRBV6-5 with TRBJ1-1, with a weak D call TRBD1 (5 bases). Germline loops: CDR1 MNHEY, CDR2 SVGAGI. Between the trimmed V and J ends, which lost 3 bases and 1 base, there was a span of 12 bases. CDR3 size: 15 residues. This chain's CDR3 is CASSYSRGWNTEAFF. For the CDR3, the DNA is TGTGCCAGCAGTTATTCTAGGGGCTGGAACACTGAAGCTTTCTTT.

The chain joins TRBV7-8 to TRBJ2-1; TRBD2 might be the D (5 bases). CDR1 and CDR2 from the germline V gene are SGHVS and FQNEAQ. The CDR3 spans 15 residues. V dropped 5 bases and J dropped 1 base, with 12 bases sitting between them. The DNA for the CDR3 is TGTGCCAGCAGCCCATTCAGCGGTTCCTACAATGAGCAGTTCTTC. It codes for CASSPFSGSYNEQFF.

On this clone: No DNA is shown, since the ends of the CDR3 on it are uncertain; the CDR3 is the one TCRdb lists. The V call is TRBV6-6, the J call TRBJ1-4; the table assigns TRBD1, which was not confirmed against the DNA. The CDR3 is 15 residues long, counting both termini. The germline gives CDR1 MNHNY, CDR2 SVGAGI (reference sequence). The CDR3 here is CASSSSGQGAEKLFF.

V is TRBV19 and J is TRBJ1-5, with 9 bases that match TRBD1. Germline-derived CDR1 and CDR2 are LNHDA and SQIVND (reference sequence). J lost 6 bases, V lost 5 bases, and 5 bases had no gene match. The length of the CDR3 is 14 residues. The CDR3 protein is CASSRDRVTQPQHF. For the CDR3, the DNA is TGTGCCAGTAGTCGGGACAGGGTTACTCAGCCCCAGCATTTT.

This clone appeared a single time. The J gene is TRBJ2-1, the V gene TRBV5-1; 9 nucleotides match TRBD2. The J segment lost 4 bases and the V segment lost 6 bases, leaving 5 bases of the junction unmatched. The CDR3 covers 14 residues. CDR1 and CDR2 (germline): SGHRS, YFSETQ. DNA for the CDR3: TGCGCCAGCATCCCGACTAGCGGTTACAATGAGCAGTTCTTC. It is translated as CASIPTSGYNEQFF.

The chain recombines TRBV7-6 with TRBJ1-5; 8 nucleotides agree with TRBD1. This CDR3 spans 16 amino acids. CDR1 and CDR2 (germline): SGHVS, FNYEAQ. Trimming took 5 bases from V and 0 from J; bases not matched to a gene: 6. CDR3 nucleotides: TGTGCCAGCAGCGCCGGGACAGGTTCTAGCAATCAGCCCCAGCATTTT. Amino acid sequence: CASSAGTGSSNQPQHF. The full variable domain, with the rest looked up from reference TRBV7-6 and TRBJ1-5, is GAGVSQSPRYKVTKRGQDVALRCDPISGHVSLYWYRQALGQGPEFLTYFNYEAQQDKSGLPNDRFSAERPEGSISTLTIQRTEQRDSAMYRCASSAGTGSSNQPQHFGDGTRLSIL.

The chain couples TRBV7-3 to TRBJ2-7, with TRBD2 identical over 12 bases. Germline V lookup: CDR1 SGHTA, CDR2 FQGTGA. The CDR3 has 15 amino acids. With V trimmed by 3 bases and J by 6 bases, 6 bases remained unmatched. The CDR3 DNA sequence: TGTGCCAGCAGCTTGACTAGCGGGAGATGGAGCGAGCAGTACTTC. Amino acids: CASSLTSGRWSEQYF.

This sequence joins TRBV7-6 and TRBJ2-7; 9 nucleotides line up with TRBD1. Per the germline V gene, CDR1 is SGHVS and CDR2 is FNYEAQ. The CDR3 runs 17 residues. V trimming: 0 bases; J trimming: 3 bases; junction bases outside the gene matches: 9. CDR3 protein: CASSLASSGTGIYEQYF. The CDR3, as DNA: TGTGCCAGCAGCTTAGCGTCCTCCGGGACAGGGATCTACGAGCAGTACTTC.

This clone was picked up a small number of times. CDR3 amino acids: CASSRLQGGNQPQHF. In nucleotides, the CDR3 is TGTGCCAGCAGTAGGCTACAGGGTGGCAATCAGCCCCAGCATTTT. The chain carries TRBV6-1 and TRBJ1-5; maybe TRBD1 (6 bases). The length of the CDR3 is 15 residues. V was shortened by 5 bases and J by 2 bases, with 13 bases between the two germline ends. Per germline, CDR1 MNHNS and CDR2 SASEGT.

A few counts support this clone. The chain joins TRBV18 to TRBJ2-1; D perhaps matches TRBD2 (6 bases). Trimming pared 1 base from V and 5 bases from J, leaving 9 bases between. CDR1 is KGHSH, CDR2 LQKENI, per germline. The CDR3 runs to 14 residues. The CDR3 nucleotides read TGTGCCAGCTCACCACAGCGGAGGGACAATGAGCAGTTCTTC. Its protein is CASSPQRRDNEQFF.